This note documents a single T cell receptor beta chain sequence. As yet, its antigen is unknown. Template switching added a universal primer binding site, and final cDNA carried unique molecular identifiers. TCRdb reprocessed the 5' RACE reads with MiXCR, giving one entry per CDR3 protein. Of about 240,000 distinct CDR3 sequences in the sample, roughly a tenth were seen once. Trimming pared 8 bases from V and 1 base from J, leaving 8 bases between. Germline CDR1 WSHSY, CDR2 SAAADI. The CDR3 covers 12 residues. The sample comes from a study of identical twins. Broader study findings: Models, which agreed with sharing between unrelated individuals, nonetheless underestimated the out-of-frame TCR alpha sharing seen in monozygotic twins. The more abundant beta clonotypes in cord blood had fewer insertions, and memory repertoires did not show this.

This sequence joins TRBV10-2 and TRBJ1-1; D is unclear. The clonotype was recovered from a man in his forties or fifties in good health. The sequenced sample was memory T cells sorted from blood. The CDR3 reads CASGLANTEAFF. In DNA, the CDR3 is TGCGCCAGCGGTCTTGCGAACACTGAAGCTTTCTTT.